This section outlines one TCR beta chain sequence together with its context. Its antigen is as yet unknown. This record belongs to a study of blood T cells in healthy people across ages. Study-wide results and limits: PBMCs that were unsorted prevented a conclusive naive versus antigen-experienced comparison. Observed TCR beta diversity per million T cells went down as age went up. This fall followed a roughly linear course with age.

Those donating, healthy Caucasian individuals from Russia, were aged roughly 6 to 95. This CDR3 has 13 residues. Trimming pared 8 bases from V and 0 bases from J, leaving 10 bases between. Germline V gene lookup returns CDR1 ENHRY and CDR2 SYGVKD. Primers used in a second PCR of roughly 6 to 11 cycles were a sample-barcoded 5' primer and a J-beta primer mix. TCRdb re-analysed the 5' RACE reads in MiXCR, keeping a single row per CDR3 protein. The sample lists roughly 900,000 distinct CDR3 sequences, 25% to 35% occurring once. Sequenced input: blood. The source of this sequence is a woman over 75 in good health. The chain has TRBV10-3 and TRBJ1-1; the D is unclear. For the CDR3, the DNA is TGTGCCATCGGAGGGATGATGAACACTGAAGCTTTCTTT. It is translated as CAIGGMMNTEAFF.